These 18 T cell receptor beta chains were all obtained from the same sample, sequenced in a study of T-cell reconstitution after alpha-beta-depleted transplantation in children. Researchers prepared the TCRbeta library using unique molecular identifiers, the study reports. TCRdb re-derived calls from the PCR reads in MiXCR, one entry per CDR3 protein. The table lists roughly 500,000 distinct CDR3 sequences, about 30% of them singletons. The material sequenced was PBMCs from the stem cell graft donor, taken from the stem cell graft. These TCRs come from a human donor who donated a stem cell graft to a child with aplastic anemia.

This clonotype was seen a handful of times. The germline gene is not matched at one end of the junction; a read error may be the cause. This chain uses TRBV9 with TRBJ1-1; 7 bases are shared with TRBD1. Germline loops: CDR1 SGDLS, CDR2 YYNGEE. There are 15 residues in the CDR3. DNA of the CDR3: TGTGCCAGCAGCGTAGAAGGAGGGGGCGGGAGTTGGCGTGACTTT. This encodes CASSVEGGGGSWRDF.

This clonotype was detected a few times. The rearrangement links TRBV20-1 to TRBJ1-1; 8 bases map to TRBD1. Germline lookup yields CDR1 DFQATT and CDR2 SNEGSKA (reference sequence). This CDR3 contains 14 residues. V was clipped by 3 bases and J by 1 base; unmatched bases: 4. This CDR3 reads CSARLTGENTEAFF. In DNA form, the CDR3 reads TGCAGTGCTAGGCTGACAGGGGAGAACACTGAAGCTTTCTTT.

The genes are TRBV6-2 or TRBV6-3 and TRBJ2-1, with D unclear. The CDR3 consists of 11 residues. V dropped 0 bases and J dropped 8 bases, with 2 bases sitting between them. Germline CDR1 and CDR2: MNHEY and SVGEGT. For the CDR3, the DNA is TGTGCCAGCAGTTACTCCCATGAGCAGTTCTTC. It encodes CASSYSHEQFF.

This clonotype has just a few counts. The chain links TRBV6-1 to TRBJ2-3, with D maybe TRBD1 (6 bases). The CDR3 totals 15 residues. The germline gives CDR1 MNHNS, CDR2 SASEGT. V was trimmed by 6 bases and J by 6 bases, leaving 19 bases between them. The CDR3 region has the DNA TGTGCCAGCAGATCGACAGGCGGCGGATGGGATACGCAGTATTTT. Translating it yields CASRSTGGGWDTQYF.

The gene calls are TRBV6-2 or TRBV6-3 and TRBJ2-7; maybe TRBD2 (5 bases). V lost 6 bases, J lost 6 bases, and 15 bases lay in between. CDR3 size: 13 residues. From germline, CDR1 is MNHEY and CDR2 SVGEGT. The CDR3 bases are TGTGCCAGCAGGACACAACTAGTAGGCGAGCAGTACTTC. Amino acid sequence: CASRTQLVGEQYF.

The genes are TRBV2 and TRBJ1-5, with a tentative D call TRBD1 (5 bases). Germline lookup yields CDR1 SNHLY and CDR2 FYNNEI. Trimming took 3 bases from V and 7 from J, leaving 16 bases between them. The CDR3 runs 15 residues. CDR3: CASSEEGLPRQPQHF. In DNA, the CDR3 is TGTGCCAGCAGTGAGGAGGGACTGCCTAGGCAGCCCCAGCATTTT.

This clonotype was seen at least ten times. As DNA, the CDR3 is TGCAGCGTTGAAGGTTTCAGTGTAGGCACGAGCTCCTACAATGAGCAGTTCTTC. It codes for CSVEGFSVGTSSYNEQFF. This chain joins TRBV29-1 and TRBJ2-1, with unresolved D. This CDR3 contains 18 residues. Trimming removed 1 base from V and 0 bases from J, with 19 bases in between. Looked up from germline, CDR1 is SQVTM and CDR2 is ANQGSEA.

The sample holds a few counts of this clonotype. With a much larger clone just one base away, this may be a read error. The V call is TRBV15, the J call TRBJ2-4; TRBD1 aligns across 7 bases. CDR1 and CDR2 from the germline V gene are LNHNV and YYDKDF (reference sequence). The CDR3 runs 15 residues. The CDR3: CATSRATGVANSQYF. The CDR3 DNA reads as TGTGCCACCAGCAGGGCTACAGGGGTGGCAAACAGTCAGTACTTC.

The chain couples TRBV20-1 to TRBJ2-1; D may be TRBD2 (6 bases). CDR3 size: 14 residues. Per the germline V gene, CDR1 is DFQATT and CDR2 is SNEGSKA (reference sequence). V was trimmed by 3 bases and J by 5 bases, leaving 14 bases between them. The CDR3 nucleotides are TGCAGTGCTAGCTTGGGGGAGGTCCACAATGAGCAGTTCTTC. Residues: CSASLGEVHNEQFF.

This CDR3 reads CASSQETGALKMNTEAFF. The CDR3 DNA follows: TGCGCCAGCAGCCAAGAAACGGGTGCTCTGAAGATGAACACTGAAGCTTTCTTT. This chain links TRBV4-3 with TRBJ1-1, with unresolved D. The germline CDR1 and CDR2 sequences are LGHNA and YSLEER. The V end was cut by 0 bases, the J end by 0 bases, with 17 bases between. The length of the CDR3 is 18 residues.

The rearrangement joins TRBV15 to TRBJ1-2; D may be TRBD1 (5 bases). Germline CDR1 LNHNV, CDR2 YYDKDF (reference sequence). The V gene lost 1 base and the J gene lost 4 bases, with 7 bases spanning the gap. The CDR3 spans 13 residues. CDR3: CATSRGGTYGYTF. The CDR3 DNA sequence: TGTGCCACCAGCAGAGGAGGGACCTATGGCTACACCTTC.

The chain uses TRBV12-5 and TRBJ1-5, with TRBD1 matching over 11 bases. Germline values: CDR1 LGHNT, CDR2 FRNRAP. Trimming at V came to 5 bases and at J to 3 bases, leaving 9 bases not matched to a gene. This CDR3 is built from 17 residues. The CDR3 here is CASGPGQGDSNNQPQHF. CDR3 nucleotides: TGTGCTAGTGGTCCGGGACAGGGGGATAGTAACAATCAGCCCCAGCATTTT. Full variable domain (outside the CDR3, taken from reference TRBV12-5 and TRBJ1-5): DARVTQTPRHKVTEMGQEVTMRCQPILGHNTVFWYRQTMMQGLELLAYFRNRAPLDDSGMPKDRFSAEMPDATLATLKIQPSEPRDSAVYFCASGPGQGDSNNQPQHFGDGTRLSIL.

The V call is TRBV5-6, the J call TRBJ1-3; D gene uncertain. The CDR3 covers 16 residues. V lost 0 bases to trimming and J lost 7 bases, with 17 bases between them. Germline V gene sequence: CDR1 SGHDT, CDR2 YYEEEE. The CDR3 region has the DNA TGTGCCAGCAGCTTGGCTTCGTTTGTAGGGAGCAACACCATATATTTT. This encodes CASSLASFVGSNTIYF.

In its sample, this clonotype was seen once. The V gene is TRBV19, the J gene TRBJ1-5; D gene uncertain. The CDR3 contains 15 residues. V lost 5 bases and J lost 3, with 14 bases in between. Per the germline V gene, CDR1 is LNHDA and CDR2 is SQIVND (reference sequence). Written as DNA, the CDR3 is TGTGCCAGTAGTGACGGTGGAACTAACAATCAGCCCCAGCATTTT. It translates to CASSDGGTNNQPQHF.

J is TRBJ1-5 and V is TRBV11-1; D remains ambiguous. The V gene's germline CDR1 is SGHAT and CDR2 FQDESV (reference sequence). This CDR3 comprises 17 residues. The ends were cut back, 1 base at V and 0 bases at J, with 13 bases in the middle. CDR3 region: CASSLDPTGYSNQPQHF. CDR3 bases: TGTGCCAGCAGCTTAGACCCGACGGGGTATAGCAATCAGCCCCAGCATTTT.

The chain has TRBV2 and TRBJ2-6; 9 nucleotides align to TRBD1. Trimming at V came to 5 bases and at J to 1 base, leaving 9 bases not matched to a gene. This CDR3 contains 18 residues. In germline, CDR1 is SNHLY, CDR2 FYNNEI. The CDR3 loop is CASSPSPGTGSGANVLTF. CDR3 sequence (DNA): TGTGCCAGCAGTCCCAGTCCCGGGACAGGGTCTGGGGCCAACGTCCTGACTTTC.

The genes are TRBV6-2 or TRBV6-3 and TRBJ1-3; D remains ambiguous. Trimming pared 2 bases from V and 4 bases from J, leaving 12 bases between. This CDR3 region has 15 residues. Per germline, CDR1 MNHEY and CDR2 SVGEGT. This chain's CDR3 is CASSYLGPDGNTIYF. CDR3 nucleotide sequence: TGTGCCAGCAGTTACCTTGGTCCTGACGGAAACACCATATATTTT.

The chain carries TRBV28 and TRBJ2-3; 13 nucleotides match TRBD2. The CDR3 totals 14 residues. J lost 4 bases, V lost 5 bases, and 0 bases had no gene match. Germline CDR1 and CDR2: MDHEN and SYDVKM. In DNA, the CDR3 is TGTGCCAGCAGTGGACTAGCGGGAGCAGATACGCAGTATTTT. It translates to CASSGLAGADTQYF. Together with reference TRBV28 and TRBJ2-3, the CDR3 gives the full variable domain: DVKVTQSSRYLVKRTGEKVFLECVQDMDHENMFWYRQDPGLGLRLIYFSYDVKMKEKGDIPEGYSVSREKKERFSLILESASTNQTSMYLCASSGLAGADTQYFGPGTRLTVL.